A single sample gave rise to the 21 T cell receptor beta chains below, sequenced in a study of cytotoxic CD8 clonotypes in ibrutinib-treated CLL. Libraries were prepared by immunoSEQ multiplex PCR; TCRdb keeps only in-frame clonotypes and omits some of them. The sample records some 200,000 clones, 75% to 85% being singletons. Source: PBMCs, taken after 12 months of ibrutinib treatment. These receptors originate from a human donor with chronic lymphocytic leukemia.

CDR3 loop: CASSISGGQTDTQYF. CDR3 sequence (DNA): TGCGCCAGCAGCATTAGCGGGGGGCAAACAGATACGCAGTATTTT. The gene calls are TRBV5-1 and TRBJ2-3; 10 bases map to TRBD2. This CDR3 has 15 amino acids. The V gene end was trimmed by 4 bases and the J gene end by 3 bases; junction bases not matched to a gene: 5. Germline V gives CDR1 SGHRS, CDR2 YFSETQ.

In regard to this clone: A much larger clone lies a single base off, so this may be a read error. The chain couples TRBV7-6 to TRBJ2-7; D unclear. Trimming left V 5 bases short and J 4 bases short, with 18 bases between. In germline, CDR1 is SGHVS, CDR2 FNYEAQ. This CDR3 contains 15 residues. CDR3 bases: TGTGCCAGCAGCCAGAGTAACAGCGAGAAGTACGAGCAGTACTTC. This gives the protein CASSQSNSEKYEQYF.

The chain couples TRBV5-4 to TRBJ2-1; TRBD2 aligns across 12 bases. The V segment lost 5 bases and the J segment 8 bases; nucleotides outside the gene matches: 5. The CDR3 has 14 residues. CDR1 SGHNT and CDR2 YYREEE come from the germline V gene (reference sequence). This CDR3 is CASRGLAGTYEQFF. CDR3 bases: TGTGCCAGCAGAGGACTAGCGGGAACCTATGAGCAGTTCTTC.

The chain is built from TRBV6-1 and TRBJ1-2; 8 bases are a match to TRBD1. There are 15 residues in the CDR3. Germline assignment: CDR1 MNHNS and CDR2 SASEGT. After removal of 6 bases from V and 2 bases from J, the junction contained 8 bases not matched to a gene. CDR3 protein: CASRKTWTGNYGYTF. CDR3 coding DNA: TGTGCCAGCAGGAAGACATGGACAGGGAACTATGGCTACACCTTC.

By share, this clone counts as medium-sized (0.01 to 0.1%). V is TRBV30 and J is TRBJ2-3; perhaps TRBD2 as D (7 bases). Trimming removed 2 bases from V and 0 bases from J, with 24 bases in between. Germline values: CDR1 GTSNPN, CDR2 SVGIG (reference sequence). The CDR3 is 19 residues long. The CDR3 loop is CAWSSGGGLPGVSTDTQYF. In nucleotides, the CDR3 is TGTGCCTGGAGTAGTGGCGGGGGCCTGCCCGGAGTTAGCACAGATACGCAGTATTTT.

The chain joins TRBV9 to TRBJ2-1; 9 nucleotides line up with TRBD2. V shed 5 bases and J 1 base; nucleotides not matched to a gene: 4. Germline V gives CDR1 SGDLS, CDR2 YYNGEE. This CDR3 is 15 amino acids long. The CDR3 bases are TGTGCCAGCAGTCAGAGCGGGAGGTCCTACAATGAGCAGTTCTTC. Translated, it gives CASSQSGRSYNEQFF.

The rearrangement links TRBV11-2 to TRBJ1-4; 8 nucleotides align to TRBD1. The CDR3 has 14 amino acids. Per germline, CDR1 SGHAT and CDR2 FQNNGV. Trimming removed 2 bases from V and 7 bases from J; junction bases left unmatched: 3. CDR3 DNA sequence: TGTGCCAGCAGCTTAAGACAGGGGAGTGAAAAACTGTTTTTT. Its protein product is CASSLRQGSEKLFF.

The chain recombines TRBV28 with TRBJ2-3; either TRBD1 or TRBD2 may fit D (6 bases each). Germline V gene data show CDR1 as MDHEN and CDR2 as SYDVKM. This CDR3 has 15 amino acids. V was trimmed by 7 bases and J by 6 bases, leaving 20 bases between them. This CDR3 is CASTNDGGLGDTQYF. As DNA, the CDR3 is TGTGCCAGCACCAATGATGGGGGGCTAGGTGATACGCAGTATTTT. Using reference TRBV28 and TRBJ2-3 for the parts outside the CDR3, the full variable domain is DVKVTQSSRYLVKRTGEKVFLECVQDMDHENMFWYRQDPGLGLRLIYFSYDVKMKEKGDIPEGYSVSREKKERFSLILESASTNQTSMYLCASTNDGGLGDTQYFGPGTRLTVL.

There are a few counts of this clone. The chain carries TRBV5-4 and TRBJ1-2; a possible D gene is TRBD1 (5 bases). This CDR3 is built from 13 residues. Deletions cut 5 bases from V and 5 bases from J, with 13 bases between. The V gene's germline CDR1 is SGHNT and CDR2 YYREEE (reference sequence). CDR3 protein: CASRAGTDYGYTF. Written as DNA, the CDR3 is TGTGCCAGCAGGGCCGGGACGGATTATGGCTACACCTTC. The full variable domain, completed using reference TRBV5-4 and TRBJ1-2, is ETGVTQSPTHLIKTRGQQVTLRCSSQSGHNTVSWYQQALGQGPQFIFQYYREEENGRGNFPPRFSGLQFPNYSSELNVNALELDDSALYLCASRAGTDYGYTFGSGTRLTVV.

The chain is built from TRBV11-3 and TRBJ2-1; a possible D gene is TRBD2 (6 bases). The CDR3 consists of 16 residues. Trimming shortened V by 5 bases and J by 3 bases, and 17 bases separated the two germline ends. Germline CDR1 reads SGHNT; CDR2 reads YENEEA. As DNA, the CDR3 is TGTGCCAGCAGCGGAACCCGTGGAGGGAGCTACAATGAGCAGTTCTTC. Translated: CASSGTRGGSYNEQFF.

The chain recombines TRBV11-2 with TRBJ2-7, with TRBD1 matching over 7 bases. V lost 4 bases, J lost 10 bases, and 13 bases stayed unmatched. The CDR3 consists of 14 residues. CDR1 is SGHAT and CDR2 is FQNNGV in the germline V gene. CDR3 amino acids: CASSSFSSQGVQYF. The DNA for the CDR3 is TGTGCCAGCAGCTCATTCAGTTCGCAGGGGGTCCAGTACTTC.

The chain has TRBV6-1 and TRBJ2-3, with D possibly being TRBD1 (5 bases). CDR3 size: 15 residues. Germline values: CDR1 MNHNS, CDR2 SASEGT. Trimming took 6 bases from V and 2 from J, leaving 15 bases between them. In nucleotides, the CDR3 is TGTGCCAGCAGCCAAGGGGCAGGGATCACAGATACGCAGTATTTT. Protein product: CASSQGAGITDTQYF.

This clone has more than one count but fewer than ten. The chain is built from TRBV5-4 and TRBJ2-5; 9 bases are a match to TRBD1. The CDR3 length is 16 residues. Germline V gene sequence: CDR1 SGHNT, CDR2 YYREEE (reference sequence). With 2 bases clipped from V and 5 bases from J, the junction kept 10 bases outside the gene matches. In nucleotides, the CDR3 is TGTGCCAGCAGCTTTGACCGGGACAGGGTATGGGAGACCCAGTACTTC. Amino acid sequence: CASSFDRDRVWETQYF.

This clone was seen a single time. The chain links TRBV7-6 to TRBJ1-1; tentatively, D is TRBD1 (6 bases). CDR1 SGHVS and CDR2 FNYEAQ come from the germline V gene. The CDR3 sequence is 15 residues long. V was clipped by 7 bases and J by 0 bases, with 15 bases between them. The CDR3 loop is CASTPLGGVNTEAFF. Written as DNA, the CDR3 is TGTGCCAGCACCCCACTGGGGGGCGTGAACACTGAAGCTTTCTTT.

The chain employs TRBV5-1 and TRBJ2-1, with unresolved D. V was shortened by 5 bases and J by 8 bases, with 17 bases between the two germline ends. Germline CDR1 and CDR2: SGHRS and YFSETQ. This CDR3 is built from 14 residues. Written as DNA, the CDR3 is TGCGCCAGCAGTCTCCGCGGCGGTAGGGATGAGCAGTTCTTC. Translating it yields CASSLRGGRDEQFF.

CDR3 loop: CASSFSSGRNIQYF. For the CDR3, the DNA is TGTGCCAGCAGTTTTAGTAGCGGGAGGAACATTCAGTACTTC. The V gene is TRBV28, the J gene TRBJ2-4, with 10 bases identical to TRBD2. Germline V gives CDR1 MDHEN, CDR2 SYDVKM. After removal of 3 bases from V and 7 bases from J, the junction contained 3 bases not matched to a gene. The length of the CDR3 is 14 residues.

V and J are TRBV7-6 and TRBJ1-1; D unclear. The CDR3 is 14 amino acids. CDR1 is SGHVS and CDR2 is FNYEAQ in the germline V gene. The germline V and J ends were trimmed by 5 bases and 0 bases, with 10 bases remaining between them. CDR3 in amino acids: CASSPGPLNTEAFF. CDR3 bases: TGTGCCAGCAGCCCCGGACCCCTGAACACTGAAGCTTTCTTT. The full variable domain, its missing parts supplied by reference TRBV7-6 and TRBJ1-1, is GAGVSQSPRYKVTKRGQDVALRCDPISGHVSLYWYRQALGQGPEFLTYFNYEAQQDKSGLPNDRFSAERPEGSISTLTIQRTEQRDSAMYRCASSPGPLNTEAFFGQGTRLTVV.

V usage is TRBV7-9 and J usage is TRBJ2-2, with 7 bases matching TRBD1. CDR3 length: 14 amino acids. The junction had 3 bases not matched to a gene; V was cut back by 5 bases and J by 3 bases. CDR1 and CDR2 from the germline V gene are SEHNR and FQNEAQ (reference sequence). DNA for the CDR3: TGTGCCAGCAGCATTGGACAGGACACCGGGGAGCTGTTTTTT. As protein: CASSIGQDTGELFF.

This clone appeared once. The rearrangement joins TRBV7-8 to TRBJ1-1, with TRBD1 matching over 7 bases. This CDR3 contains 14 residues. J was trimmed by 4 bases and V by 5 bases; bases with no gene match: 7. The germline V gene has CDR1 SGHVS and CDR2 FQNEAQ. CDR3 sequence reads: CASSPAGGSTEAFF. DNA of the CDR3: TGTGCCAGCAGCCCCGCAGGGGGATCCACTGAAGCTTTCTTT.

This clone showed up just a few times. This chain links TRBV5-1 with TRBJ2-4; TRBD1 might be the D (6 bases). V lost 7 bases and J 8 bases, leaving 16 bases between the germline ends. From germline, CDR1 is SGHRS and CDR2 YFSETQ. This CDR3 is built from 13 residues. For the CDR3, the DNA is TGCGCCAGCCGCTACAGGGATTTTGACATTCAGTACTTC. It yields the protein CASRYRDFDIQYF.

This clone was recorded a few times. The chain is built from TRBV5-1 and TRBJ2-5; D unresolved. With 3 bases removed from V and 5 bases from J, the gap between germline ends came to 14 bases. This CDR3 comprises 14 residues. CDR1 and CDR2 (germline): SGHRS, YFSETQ. CDR3 in DNA: TGCGCCAGCAGCTCGTTGGACGCGCGGGAGACCCAGTACTTC. This sequence encodes CASSSLDARETQYF.